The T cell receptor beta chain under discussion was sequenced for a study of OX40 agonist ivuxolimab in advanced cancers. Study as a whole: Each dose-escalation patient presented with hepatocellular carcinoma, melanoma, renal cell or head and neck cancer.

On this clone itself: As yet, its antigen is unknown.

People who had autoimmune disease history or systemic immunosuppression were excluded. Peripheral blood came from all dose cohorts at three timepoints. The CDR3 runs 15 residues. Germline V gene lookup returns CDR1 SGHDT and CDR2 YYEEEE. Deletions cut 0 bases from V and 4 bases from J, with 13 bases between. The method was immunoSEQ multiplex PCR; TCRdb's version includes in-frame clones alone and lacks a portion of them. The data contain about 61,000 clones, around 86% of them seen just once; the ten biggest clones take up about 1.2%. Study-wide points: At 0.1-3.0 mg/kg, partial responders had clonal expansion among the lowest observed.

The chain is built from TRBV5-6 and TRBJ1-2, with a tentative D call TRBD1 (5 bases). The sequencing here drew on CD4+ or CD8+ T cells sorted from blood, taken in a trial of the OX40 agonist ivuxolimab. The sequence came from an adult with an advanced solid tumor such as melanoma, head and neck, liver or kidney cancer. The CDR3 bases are TGTGCCAGCAGCTTGGGTGCAGGGAGGGGCTATGGCTACACCTTC. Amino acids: CASSLGAGRGYGYTF.